The 26 T cell receptor beta chains presented below share a single source sample, sequenced in a study of CD8+CD57+ T cells in acquired aplastic anemia. The study profiled TCR beta VDJ and CDR3 using genomic DNA as template. One entry per CDR3 protein, called by TCRdb with MiXCR from the reads. The sample holds 150,000 to 200,000 distinct CDR3 sequences, 64% seen once. The specimen was sorted CD4+, CD8+, or CD8+CD57+ T cells (not recorded which) from PBMCs. These receptors were obtained from a human donor with severe aplastic anemia or a healthy control (not recorded which).

This clonotype was seen once. This rearrangement joins TRBV5-6 to TRBJ2-7; D perhaps matches TRBD2 (5 bases). V was cut by 3 bases and J by 12 bases, with 19 bases left in between. Germline-derived CDR1 and CDR2 are SGHDT and YYEEEE. The CDR3 is made up of 13 amino acids. The CDR3 region is CASSSKMDWDRYF. CDR3 coding DNA: TGTGCCAGCAGCTCGAAGATGGACTGGGATCGGTACTTC. Drawing the rest from reference TRBV5-6 and TRBJ2-7, the complete variable domain is DAGVTQSPTHLIKTRGQQVTLRCSPKSGHDTVSWYQQALGQGPQFIFQYYEEEERQRGNFPDRFSGHQFPNYSSELNVNALLLGDSALYLCASSSKMDWDRYFGPGTRLTVT.

The chain combines TRBV12-3 or TRBV12-4 with TRBJ1-1; perhaps TRBD1 as D (5 bases). The CDR3 has 16 residues. V dropped 1 base and J dropped 1 base, with 13 bases sitting between them. CDR3 sequence (DNA): TGTGCCAGCAGTTTAGTATCCTGGGGCCGGAACACTGAAGCTTTCTTT. Translation: CASSLVSWGRNTEAFF.

The V call is TRBV24-1, the J call TRBJ1-5; D not certain. Trimming stripped 5 bases from V and 3 bases from J, with 10 bases between. The CDR3 loop spans 14 amino acids. Germline CDR1 is KGHDR and CDR2 is SFDVKD. The CDR3 coding sequence is TGTGCCACCAGTGTATCCGGGAACAATCAGCCCCAGCATTTT. It encodes CATSVSGNNQPQHF.

This rearrangement joins TRBV7-7 to TRBJ1-1; the D gene is possibly TRBD1 (5 bases). The CDR3 is 13 amino acids. The germline V gene has CDR1 SSHAT and CDR2 FNYEAQ (reference sequence). Trimming removed 5 bases at V and 7 bases at J, with 14 bases between. DNA for the CDR3: TGTGCCAGCAGCCGACTAGAAAGGGGTGAAGCTTTCTTT. As protein: CASSRLERGEAFF.

Comment on this clonotype: No DNA is shown, since the ends of the CDR3 on it are uncertain; the CDR3 is the one TCRdb lists. The chain recombines TRBV29-1 with TRBJ2-7; the D call in the table, TRBD1, was not verified against the DNA. The CDR3 comprises 19 residues, both ends counted. Germline loops: CDR1 SQVTM, CDR2 ANQGSEA. This CDR3 reads CSCVLLCQQCGSPLYEQYF.

V is TRBV24-1 and J is TRBJ1-2; 7 bases are shared with TRBD1. Germline CDR1 KGHDR, CDR2 SFDVKD. The junction had 9 bases not matched to a gene; V was cut back by 3 bases and J by 3 bases. The CDR3 extends over 16 amino acids. The CDR3 here is CATSDSVGRGDYGYTF. The DNA for the CDR3 is TGTGCCACCAGTGATAGTGTTGGCAGGGGGGACTATGGCTACACCTTC.

This clonotype was counted once. CDR3 in amino acids: CASSVRGLSRPFF. The CDR3, as DNA: TGTGCCAGCAGCGTAAGGGGTCTCAGTAGGCCTTTCTTT. The V gene is TRBV7-9, the J gene TRBJ1-1, with D tentatively TRBD1 (5 bases). Trimming removed 5 bases at V and 12 bases at J, with 19 bases between. The V gene's germline CDR1 is SEHNR and CDR2 FQNEAQ (reference sequence). The CDR3 contains 13 residues. Complete variable domain (other parts from reference TRBV7-9 and TRBJ1-1): DTGVSQNPRHKITKRGQNVTFRCDPISEHNRLYWYRQTLGQGPEFLTYFQNEAQLEKSRLLSDRFSAERPKGSFSTLEIQRTEQGDSAMYLCASSVRGLSRPFFGQGTRLTVV.

The chain combines TRBV2 with TRBJ2-7; 7 nucleotides match TRBD1. There are 14 residues in the CDR3. Germline-derived CDR1 and CDR2 are SNHLY and FYNNEI. V shed 7 bases, J shed 2 bases, and the junction held 8 bases outside the gene matches. CDR3 nucleotides: TGTGCCAGCAATATCCTGGGACAGACCTACGAGCAGTACTTC. Its translation is CASNILGQTYEQYF.

This clonotype was recorded a few times. CDR3 coding DNA: TGCAGTGCTAGTGAGGGGGCCTACGAGCAGTACTTC. Translated: CSASEGAYEQYF. The chain uses TRBV20-1 and TRBJ2-7; TRBD1 might be the D (6 bases). Trimming left V 3 bases short and J 2 bases short, with 8 bases between. The CDR3 consists of 12 residues. CDR1 DFQATT and CDR2 SNEGSKA come from the germline V gene (reference sequence).

The chain carries TRBV24-1 and TRBJ1-1; D possibly corresponds to TRBD1 (6 bases). This CDR3 comprises 15 residues. Per germline, CDR1 KGHDR and CDR2 SFDVKD. Trimming shortened V by 4 bases and J by 5 bases, and 16 bases separated the two germline ends. The CDR3 DNA reads as TGTGCCACCAGTGACCAAGTACAGGGAAGGACTGAAGCTTTCTTT. This sequence encodes CATSDQVQGRTEAFF.

There are a few counts of this clonotype. The chain links TRBV11-2 to TRBJ2-3, with a tentative D call TRBD1 (5 bases). Germline loops: CDR1 SGHAT, CDR2 FQNNGV. Trimming shortened V by 6 bases and J by 8 bases, and 12 bases separated the two germline ends. The CDR3 loop spans 12 amino acids. The CDR3 reads CASSRSQGTQYF. The CDR3 bases are TGTGCCAGCAGTCGGAGCCAGGGTACGCAGTATTTT.

The chain links TRBV12-3 or TRBV12-4 to TRBJ1-4, with D possibly matching TRBD1 (5 bases). The V and J ends lost 1 base and 6 bases respectively, with 9 bases between them. This CDR3 comprises 14 residues. The CDR3 region is CASSLEVGDEKLFF. DNA of the CDR3: TGTGCCAGCAGTTTAGAGGTGGGGGATGAAAAACTGTTTTTT.

The chain links TRBV25-1 to TRBJ2-5; D assignment may be TRBD1 or TRBD2 (5 bases each). V dropped 1 base and J dropped 5 bases, with 14 bases sitting between them. This CDR3 has 15 residues. CDR1 is MGHDK, CDR2 SYGVNS, per germline. The CDR3, as DNA: TGTGCCAGCAGTGAATCTTCGGGACGTTGGGAGACCCAGTACTTC. Amino acids: CASSESSGRWETQYF.

The sample holds a few counts of this clonotype. This chain joins TRBV27 and TRBJ2-3; TRBD1 aligns across 7 bases. Losses at the gene ends were 5 bases for V and 2 bases for J; bases not matched to a gene: 10. The CDR3 is 16 residues long. In germline, CDR1 is MNHEY, CDR2 SMNVEV (reference sequence). DNA for the CDR3: TGTGCCAGCAGTCTCCTAATGACAGGGCCCACAGATACGCAGTATTTT. Protein product: CASSLLMTGPTDTQYF.

The chain employs TRBV7-8 and TRBJ2-1, with 7 bases that match TRBD1. CDR1 and CDR2 from the germline V gene are SGHVS and FQNEAQ. V shed 7 bases and J 8 bases; nucleotides not matched to a gene: 14. This CDR3 region has 15 residues. For the CDR3, the DNA is TGTGCCAGCACCCCCCCGGGACAGCATGGGGATGAGCAGTTCTTC. Its translation is CASTPPGQHGDEQFF.

This chain connects TRBV7-6 to TRBJ2-7; possibly TRBD1 or TRBD2 for D (5 bases each). From germline, CDR1 is SGHVS and CDR2 FNYEAQ. Between the trimmed V and J ends, which lost 5 bases and 2 bases, there was a span of 13 bases. The CDR3 length is 14 residues. CDR3 protein: CASSPPGRPYEQYF. CDR3 coding DNA: TGTGCCAGCAGCCCGCCGGGACGGCCCTACGAGCAGTACTTC.

J is TRBJ1-1 and V is TRBV11-2, with 7 nucleotides matching TRBD1. The CDR3 extends over 13 amino acids. V lost 4 bases to trimming and J lost 8 bases; unmatched junction nucleotides: 7. Germline CDR1 SGHAT, CDR2 FQNNGV. The CDR3 nucleotides read TGTGCCAGCAGCTCAGGGGGTTGGAGGGAAGCTTTCTTT. Amino acids: CASSSGGWREAFF.

J is TRBJ2-7 and V is TRBV3-1; no clear D gene. Trimming took 1 base from V and 12 from J, leaving 13 bases between them. The CDR3 loop spans 12 amino acids. Germline V lookup: CDR1 LGHDT, CDR2 YNNKEL (reference sequence). In DNA form, the CDR3 reads TGTGCCAGCAGCCAAGTTATCACCCAACTGTACTTC. It encodes CASSQVITQLYF.

In its sample, this clonotype was seen once. The chain carries TRBV2 and TRBJ1-5; D perhaps matches TRBD1 (5 bases). Germline V CDR1 and CDR2: SNHLY, FYNNEI. The CDR3 contains 13 residues. V was cut by 7 bases and J by 5 bases, with 12 bases left in between. This CDR3 is CASNRMGDQPQHF. CDR3 sequence (DNA): TGTGCCAGCAATAGGATGGGGGATCAGCCCCAGCATTTT.

This clonotype was found a few times. This rearrangement joins TRBV20-1 to TRBJ2-1, with 7 bases that match TRBD2. Germline loops: CDR1 DFQATT, CDR2 SNEGSKA (reference sequence). V shed 0 bases, J shed 4 bases, and the junction held 9 bases outside the gene matches. The CDR3 spans 16 residues. CDR3 nucleotides: TGCAGTGCTAGAGATATTCGGCTAGCGGAATACAATGAGCAGTTCTTC. Protein: CSARDIRLAEYNEQFF.

The chain has TRBV7-6 and TRBJ1-6, with 7 nucleotides matching TRBD1. This CDR3 spans 14 amino acids. The germline gives CDR1 SGHVS, CDR2 FNYEAQ. With 5 bases clipped from V and 10 bases from J, the junction kept 8 bases outside the gene matches. CDR3 nucleotide sequence: TGTGCCAGCAGCCCCCGGACAGGAACCTCACCCCTCCACTTT. Its translation is CASSPRTGTSPLHF.

This clonotype was seen many times. This chain links TRBV4-1 with TRBJ2-1, with D perhaps matching TRBD1 or TRBD2 (5 bases each). V was clipped by 1 base and J by 5 bases, with 18 bases between them. This CDR3 is 17 amino acids long. The germline V gene encodes CDR1 MGHRA and CDR2 YSYEKL. CDR3 nucleotides: TGCGCCAGCAGCCAAGTGGTCCTCGGGACGACTGACAATGAGCAGTTCTTC. Residues: CASSQVVLGTTDNEQFF.

The chain has TRBV2 and TRBJ2-5; D possibly corresponds to TRBD1 (5 bases). The J call may be incorrect, as the DNA end agrees better with TRBJ2-7. Per the germline V gene, CDR1 is SNHLY and CDR2 is FYNNEI. The CDR3 covers 14 residues. CDR3 amino acids: CASSTDSYSYEQYF. Written as DNA, the CDR3 is TGTGCCAGCAGCACCGACAGTTACTCCTACGAGCAGTACTTC.

This chain links TRBV7-6 with TRBJ2-7; 9 bases are a match to TRBD1. This CDR3 comprises 16 residues. V lost 0 bases, J lost 5 bases, and 8 bases stayed unmatched. Looked up from germline, CDR1 is SGHVS and CDR2 is FNYEAQ. The CDR3 DNA follows: TGTGCCAGCAGCTTAGCGCCGGGACAGGGCCTCCACGAGCAGTACTTC. It is translated as CASSLAPGQGLHEQYF. Combining the CDR3 with reference TRBV7-6 and TRBJ2-7 gives the whole variable domain GAGVSQSPRYKVTKRGQDVALRCDPISGHVSLYWYRQALGQGPEFLTYFNYEAQQDKSGLPNDRFSAERPEGSISTLTIQRTEQRDSAMYRCASSLAPGQGLHEQYFGPGTRLTVT.

A note on this clonotype: At one boundary the junction diverges from the germline segment, which might be a read error. The V call is TRBV29-1, the J call TRBJ2-1; 10 nucleotides line up with TRBD2. This CDR3 has 18 amino acids. Germline V CDR1 and CDR2: SQVTM, ANQGSEA. The CDR3 sequence is CSVGGVAGGLSSYNEQFF. The CDR3 nucleotides read TGCAGCGTTGGTGGGGTAGCGGGAGGCCTCAGCTCCTACAATGAGCAGTTCTTT.

V usage is TRBV29-1 and J usage is TRBJ2-7, with 8 bases identical to TRBD2. The CDR3 extends over 13 amino acids. J gave up 4 bases and V 7 bases, and 9 bases lay outside the gene matches. Germline V gives CDR1 SQVTM, CDR2 ANQGSEA. CDR3 protein: CSAGGTSLYEQYF. The CDR3 coding sequence is TGCAGCGCCGGGGGGACTAGTCTTTACGAGCAGTACTTC.